The rows below give T cell receptor beta chains drawn from one sample of a study of shared clonotypes between healthy human individuals. The table came from immunoSEQ multiplex PCR; TCRdb's copy has only in-frame clones and leaves some out. Here the sample spans more than 2 million clones, under 97% being singletons. The sequencing sample was made of naive CD4+ T cells sorted from blood. Receptors originate from a young man in good health. The CDR3 runs from the conserved cysteine through the conserved F or W. Fields, in order: J gene, clone size, V gene, CDR3 protein. The size field is filled for only some rows; it gives once, few, many or a size class.

>TRBJ2-7|.|TRBV30
CAWRSQGALYEQYF
>TRBJ2-6|.|TRBV28
CASMGGGSGANVLTF
>TRBJ2-1|.|TRBV10-2
CASSESRGAKQFF
>TRBJ1-2|.|TRBV18
CASSPGRGPVYGYTF
>TRBJ1-5|.|TRBV30
CAWSVRAAGSRYSNRPQHF
>TRBJ2-7|.|TRBV5-1
CASSLRGFEQYF
>TRBJ2-7|.|TRBV6-5
CASSKTRNYEQYF
>TRBJ2-1|.|TRBV5-5
CASSRSFSVNEQFF
>TRBJ2-7|.|TRBV2
CAIDGTASYEQYF
>TRBJ2-3|once|TRBV5-6
CASSLSHPDTQYF
>TRBJ2-7|.|TRBV29-1
CSGGHSWEQYF
>TRBJ1-4|.|TRBV7-9
CASSLVETANEKLFF
>TRBJ2-7|.|TRBV9
CASSVVGGAGTEQYF
>TRBJ2-7|.|TRBV4-3
CASRGGAYEQYF
>TRBJ1-3|.|TRBV4-1
CASSQGDISTIYF
>TRBJ1-2|.|TRBV9
CASAPDRGLIGYGYTF
>TRBJ1-2|.|TRBV28
CASSSGTGVYGYTF
>TRBJ1-2|.|TRBV30
CAWSQGGGYTF
>TRBJ1-2|.|TRBV25-1
CASSGLGTGGLNYGYTF
>TRBJ1-2|.|TRBV10-2
CASAPYGETGYTF
>TRBJ1-3|.|TRBV18
CASSPNRDRAGNTIYF
>TRBJ2-7|.|TRBV30
CAGQGSSPYGQYF
>TRBJ1-2|.|TRBV28
CASSRTGEWYGYTF
>TRBJ2-6|.|TRBV30
CAWTGTGANVLTF
>TRBJ1-5|.|TRBV7-9
CASSLSETNQPQHF
>TRBJ2-1|once|TRBV4-3
CASSQEQLYNEQFF
>TRBJ1-1|.|TRBV30
CAWSGLRRNTEAFF
>TRBJ1-2|.|TRBV28
CASSSQSQGDGYTF
>TRBJ2-1|.|TRBV25-1
CASSVSGIVNEQFF
>TRBJ2-7|.|TRBV6-6
CASTPPMGYEQYF
>TRBJ1-5|.|TRBV28
CASSWVDQPQHF
>TRBJ2-2|.|TRBV5-1
CASSLDYAGLGELFF
>TRBJ2-4|.|TRBV5-1
CASSLGDRDKNIQYF
>TRBJ2-6|.|TRBV6-5
CASSYNRPSGANVLTF
>TRBJ2-4|.|TRBV18
CASSPPGQGAKNIQYF
>TRBJ2-5|.|TRBV5-1
CASSWDVGETQYF
>TRBJ1-6|.|TRBV5-1
CASSLGGSSYNSPLHF
>TRBJ2-7|.|TRBV7-2
CASSPKSGQGAYEQYF
>TRBJ2-3|.|TRBV7-2
CASSWGDTQYF
>TRBJ2-7|.|TRBV6-5
CASSYRQRGVYEQYF